One and the same sample provided the 22 T cell receptor beta chains below, sequenced in a study of coeliac disease. Sequencing was performed with immunoSEQ multiplex PCR; in TCRdb, only in-frame clones are kept and a portion is missing. Of a few thousand clones listed, 50% to 55% are singletons. Material for sequencing was intraepithelial lymphocytes from the gut. The receptors come from a man in his fifties or sixties with celiac disease on a gluten-free diet.

CDR3 protein: CATSRLLSGKASYEQYF. DNA for the CDR3: TGTGCCACCAGCAGGTTACTCAGCGGTAAAGCCTCCTACGAGCAGTACTTC. The chain has TRBV15 and TRBJ2-7; the D gene is possibly TRBD2 (5 bases). Trimming removed 3 bases at V and 0 bases at J, with 18 bases between. The germline CDR1 and CDR2 sequences are LNHNV and YYDKDF (reference sequence). CDR3 length: 17 residues.

This clone came up a few times. The chain recombines TRBV4-3 with TRBJ2-6; the D is unclear. The germline V gene has CDR1 LGHNA and CDR2 YSLEER. The V gene lost 2 bases and the J gene lost 0 bases, with 8 bases spanning the gap. The CDR3 is made up of 16 amino acids. CDR3 amino acids: CASSQTRGSGANVLTF. CDR3 bases: TGCGCCAGCAGCCAAACCAGAGGCTCTGGGGCCAACGTCCTGACTTTC.

The chain uses TRBV10-1 and TRBJ2-1; possible D gene TRBD2, 6 bases. The CDR3 spans 14 residues. Germline CDR1 reads WNHNN; CDR2 reads SYGVQD (reference sequence). The ends were cut back, 3 bases at V and 0 bases at J, with 6 bases in the middle. Written as DNA, the CDR3 is TGCGCCAGCAGTGAAGCGGGCTCCTACAATGAGCAGTTCTTC. Translating it yields CASSEAGSYNEQFF.

This clone was recorded once. The chain links TRBV7-3 to TRBJ2-1, with a weak D call TRBD2 (7 bases). The CDR3 has 17 residues. The germline CDR1 and CDR2 sequences are SGHTA and FQGTGA. The V and J ends lost 2 bases and 1 base respectively, with 15 bases between them. CDR3 DNA sequence: TGTGCCAGCAGCTTATCTAGTGGGAGGGGGTCCTACAATGAGCAGTTCTTC. Its protein product is CASSLSSGRGSYNEQFF.

The chain combines TRBV6-5 with TRBJ1-2; 10 bases fit TRBD1. Germline loops: CDR1 MNHEY, CDR2 SVGAGI. The CDR3 covers 12 residues. The ends lost 8 bases at V and 6 bases at J; junction bases unmatched: 3. The CDR3 loop reads CASGQGVDGYTF. CDR3 sequence (DNA): TGTGCCAGCGGACAGGGGGTGGATGGCTACACCTTC.

The chain employs TRBV6-6 and TRBJ2-2, with TRBD2 identical over 8 bases. Germline lookup yields CDR1 MNHNY and CDR2 SVGAGI (reference sequence). The CDR3 sequence is 16 residues long. Trimming at V came to 2 bases and at J to 7 bases, leaving 9 bases not matched to a gene. In DNA form, the CDR3 reads TGTGCCAGCAGTTACGGTCCCGGGGGGGCTGGCGGGGAGCTGTTTTTT. It yields the protein CASSYGPGGAGGELFF.

V is TRBV5-6 and J is TRBJ1-2; TRBD1 might be the D (6 bases). This CDR3 is 14 amino acids long. V was clipped by 4 bases and J by 4 bases, with 14 bases between them. Germline assignment: CDR1 SGHDT and CDR2 YYEEEE. The chain's CDR3 is CASSGLQGAYGYTF. CDR3 sequence (DNA): TGTGCCAGCAGCGGTTTACAGGGCGCCTATGGCTACACCTTC.

The CDR3 protein is CASSRLAGGFEQYF. The CDR3 bases are TGTGCCAGCAGCAGACTAGCGGGAGGGTTCGAGCAGTACTTC. J is TRBJ2-7 and V is TRBV2; 14 bases align to TRBD2. V lost 6 bases to trimming and J lost 6 bases; unmatched junction nucleotides: 4. The germline V gene encodes CDR1 SNHLY and CDR2 FYNNEI. The CDR3 is 14 amino acids.

Only a few counts were recorded for this clone. The gene calls are TRBV2 and TRBJ1-5; no reliable D call. CDR1 and CDR2 (germline): SNHLY, FYNNEI. The CDR3 covers 14 residues. V was clipped by 2 bases and J by 7 bases, with 12 bases between them. The CDR3 region has the DNA TGTGCCAGCAGTGAAATCCGGGGAGGGCAGCCCCAGCATTTT. As protein: CASSEIRGGQPQHF.

This clone appeared a few times. The genes are TRBV7-2 and TRBJ1-5; TRBD1 might be the D (6 bases). This CDR3 has 15 amino acids. Germline CDR1 reads SGHTA; CDR2 reads FQGNSA. Trimming removed 0 bases from V and 4 bases from J, with 10 bases in between. CDR3: CASSLAGGGNQPQHF. The CDR3 DNA sequence: TGTGCCAGCAGCTTAGCTGGGGGCGGGAATCAGCCCCAGCATTTT.

The genes are TRBV29-1 and TRBJ2-7; 10 nucleotides align to TRBD1. The CDR3 extends over 13 amino acids. Germline loops: CDR1 SQVTM, CDR2 ANQGSEA. Trimming took 5 bases from V and 6 from J; bases not matched to a gene: 7. The CDR3: CSVTGTGVAEQYF. CDR3 nucleotides: TGCAGCGTTACCGGGACAGGGGTCGCCGAGCAGTACTTC.

This clone has only a few counts. This CDR3 is also generated by other DNA sequences in the sample. This chain links TRBV18 with TRBJ2-7; TRBD1 agrees at 7 bases. V gave up 4 bases and J gave up 4 bases; unmatched junction bases: 4. The CDR3 totals 13 residues. Germline lookup yields CDR1 KGHSH and CDR2 LQKENI. CDR3 in DNA: TGTGCCAGCTCACTTAAACAGGGGTACGAGCAGTACTTC. This sequence encodes CASSLKQGYEQYF.

This clone turned up a few times. The chain recombines TRBV7-4 with TRBJ1-1; D is uncertain. This CDR3 has 13 amino acids. The V gene lost 3 bases and the J gene lost 1 base, with 6 bases spanning the gap. Germline values: CDR1 SGHVT, CDR2 SQSDAQ. CDR3 sequence: CASSFQENTEAFF. Here the CDR3 DNA reads TGTGCCAGCAGCTTTCAGGAGAACACTGAAGCTTTCTTT.

There are a few counts of this clone. The chain joins TRBV5-6 to TRBJ1-2; TRBD1 might be the D (6 bases). CDR3 size: 14 residues. The V and J ends lost 4 bases and 8 bases respectively, with 18 bases between them. Germline CDR1 reads SGHDT; CDR2 reads YYEEEE. The CDR3 loop reads CASSPSLRQVGYTF. In DNA, the CDR3 is TGTGCCAGCAGCCCAAGCTTGAGACAGGTGGGCTACACCTTC. Complete variable domain (other parts from reference TRBV5-6 and TRBJ1-2): DAGVTQSPTHLIKTRGQQVTLRCSPKSGHDTVSWYQQALGQGPQFIFQYYEEEERQRGNFPDRFSGHQFPNYSSELNVNALLLGDSALYLCASSPSLRQVGYTFGSGTRLTVV.

The J gene is TRBJ2-7, the V gene TRBV30; D is unresolved. Trimming left V 2 bases short and J 1 base short, with 3 bases between. There are 11 residues in the CDR3. Germline V lookup: CDR1 GTSNPN, CDR2 SVGIG (reference sequence). The DNA for the CDR3 is TGTGCCTGGAGTCCGTCCTACGAGCAGTACTTC. It encodes CAWSPSYEQYF.

The J gene is TRBJ2-5, the V gene TRBV19; 13 positions agree with TRBD2. This CDR3 has 16 amino acids. Trimming took 4 bases from V and 5 from J; bases not matched to a gene: 7. Per germline, CDR1 LNHDA and CDR2 SQIVND (reference sequence). CDR3 DNA sequence: TGTGCCAGTAGTAGCCCGACTAGCGGGGGGTCGGAGACCCAGTACTTC. Protein product: CASSSPTSGGSETQYF.

The chain links TRBV14 to TRBJ1-1, with TRBD1 as a possible D gene (6 bases). The CDR3 has 14 residues. Germline lookup yields CDR1 SGHDN and CDR2 FVKESK. V shed 1 base and J shed 5 bases, with 11 bases lying between them. This CDR3 reads CASSQGGRRTEAFF. The CDR3 DNA reads TGTGCCAGCAGCCAAGGGGGGCGAAGAACTGAAGCTTTCTTT. Full variable domain (missing parts from reference TRBV14 and TRBJ1-1): EAGVTQFPSHSVIEKGQTVTLRCDPISGHDNLYWYRRVMGKEIKFLLHFVKESKQDESGMPNNRFLAERTGGTYSTLKVQPAELEDSGVYFCASSQGGRRTEAFFGQGTRLTVV.

The chain joins TRBV11-1 to TRBJ1-6, with D uncertain. This CDR3 contains 16 residues. Germline CDR1 reads SGHAT; CDR2 reads FQDESV (reference sequence). The V and J ends lost 3 bases and 10 bases respectively, with 19 bases between them. DNA for the CDR3: TGTGCCAGCAGCTTGGGCGGTCGAGAGGGCAGGTCACCCCTCCACTTT. It encodes CASSLGGREGRSPLHF. Full variable domain (missing parts from reference TRBV11-1 and TRBJ1-6): EAEVAQSPRYKITEKSQAVAFWCDPISGHATLYWYRQILGQGPELLVQFQDESVVDDSQLPKDRFSAERLKGVDSTLKIQPAELGDSAMYLCASSLGGREGRSPLHFGNGTRLTVT.

The chain carries TRBV19 and TRBJ2-5, with D perhaps TRBD2 (7 bases). The CDR3 has 14 amino acids. In germline, CDR1 is LNHDA, CDR2 SQIVND (reference sequence). Trimming cost V 5 bases and J 0 bases, with 10 bases left between them. CDR3 sequence reads: CASSAGAYQETQYF. The CDR3 nucleotides are TGTGCCAGTAGTGCGGGGGCGTACCAAGAGACCCAGTACTTC.

This clone has only one observation. The J gene is TRBJ1-2, the V gene TRBV9; perhaps TRBD1 as D (5 bases). The ends were cut back, 4 bases at V and 8 bases at J, with 12 bases in the middle. Germline lookup yields CDR1 SGDLS and CDR2 YYNGEE. CDR3 size: 12 residues. The CDR3 coding sequence is TGTGCCAGCAGCCTTCAGGGATCCGGCTACACCTTC. Residues: CASSLQGSGYTF.

V is TRBV11-2 and J is TRBJ2-7; 10 bases line up with TRBD1. There are 14 residues in the CDR3. Germline V gene data show CDR1 as SGHAT and CDR2 as FQNNGV. V shed 3 bases, J shed 7 bases, and the junction held 6 bases outside the gene matches. CDR3 coding DNA: TGTGCCAGCAGCTTTGGGGACAGGGGACTTGAGCAGTACTTC. Translated: CASSFGDRGLEQYF.

Within the sample, this clone is large. This chain uses TRBV27 with TRBJ1-2; a possible D gene is TRBD1 (5 bases). This CDR3 has 13 residues. Per the germline V gene, CDR1 is MNHEY and CDR2 is SMNVEV (reference sequence). V was shortened by 5 bases and J by 5 bases, with 12 bases between the two germline ends. CDR3 protein: CASSPYKGYGYTF. DNA of the CDR3: TGTGCCAGCAGTCCATACAAGGGGTATGGCTACACCTTC.